The 12 T cell receptor beta chains presented below share a single source sample, sequenced in a study of graft-versus-host responses after intestinal transplantation. Sequencing used immunoSEQ multiplex PCR; TCRdb keeps in-frame clones, though not all of them. The table shows about 90,000 clones, with over 80% occurring only once. These receptors lack a known antigen. The sample was unstimulated CD8+ T cells sorted from spleen or lymph node cells, taken before intestinal transplant. These receptors were obtained from a human donor who received an intestinal transplant.

This clone occurred once. The chain employs TRBV21-1 and TRBJ1-5; no DNA check was done on the table's D call, TRBD1. TRBV21-1 is deemed a pseudogene. The CDR3 consists of 18 residues. In nucleotides, the CDR3 is TGTGCCAGCAGCAAAGCCTTACACTCGGACAGGGTCCATCAGCCCCAGCATTTT. Translating gives CASSKALHSDRVHQPQHF.

V is TRBV5-1 and J is TRBJ2-5; either TRBD1 or TRBD2 may supply D (5 bases each). The CDR3 covers 12 residues. Germline CDR1 SGHRS, CDR2 YFSETQ. Trimming removed 3 bases from V and 4 bases from J, with 7 bases in between. The CDR3 spells CASSWGTETQYF. The CDR3 DNA sequence: TGCGCCAGCAGCTGGGGGACAGAGACCCAGTACTTC.

The CDR3 is CASSAGQGENTEAFF. CDR3 nucleotides: TGTGCCAGCAGCGCCGGACAGGGAGAGAACACTGAAGCTTTCTTT. The rearrangement uses TRBV7-9 and TRBJ1-1, with 8 bases aligning to TRBD1. Unmatched junction bases numbered 6, after V lost 5 bases and J lost 1 base. The CDR3 consists of 15 residues. CDR1 and CDR2 from the germline V gene are SEHNR and FQNEAQ (reference sequence).

The V gene is TRBV28, the J gene TRBJ2-1, with 14 bases that match TRBD2. The germline V gene has CDR1 MDHEN and CDR2 SYDVKM. V gave up 1 base and J gave up 5 bases; unmatched junction bases: 7. The CDR3 spans 18 residues. DNA of the CDR3: TGTGCCAGCAGTTTATCCCGACTAGCGGGGGGGCCCGACAATGAGCAGTTCTTC. Residues: CASSLSRLAGGPDNEQFF.

This chain joins TRBV11-2 and TRBJ2-5, with D unresolved. Germline loops: CDR1 SGHAT, CDR2 FQNNGV. The ends were cut back, 5 bases at V and 4 bases at J, with 20 bases in the middle. The CDR3 is 16 amino acids. The CDR3 protein is CASSETGPHNSETQYF. CDR3 nucleotide sequence: TGTGCCAGCAGCGAAACCGGGCCCCACAACTCAGAGACCCAGTACTTC.

The V call is TRBV9, the J call TRBJ2-1; D is possibly TRBD2 (6 bases). The CDR3 is 15 residues long. CDR1 is SGDLS and CDR2 is YYNGEE in the germline V gene. The V gene lost 0 bases and the J gene lost 0 bases, with 7 bases spanning the gap. The CDR3 loop reads CASSVGGDSYNEQFF. The CDR3 DNA reads TGTGCCAGCAGCGTAGGGGGGGACTCCTACAATGAGCAGTTCTTC.

The count of this clone is one. This CDR3 is CASSLELYGYTF. The CDR3 DNA is TGTGCCAGCAGCTTGGAGCTCTATGGCTACACCTTC. This rearrangement joins TRBV5-8 to TRBJ1-2; D is unclear. V gave up 0 bases and J gave up 4 bases, with 4 bases separating them. Germline CDR1 SGHTS, CDR2 YDEGEE. The CDR3 contains 12 residues.

J is TRBJ2-5 and V is TRBV10-3; 7 bases map to TRBD2. Per the germline V gene, CDR1 is ENHRY and CDR2 is SYGVKD. This CDR3 contains 15 residues. The junction had 6 bases not matched to a gene; V was cut back by 4 bases and J by 1 base. CDR3 in DNA: TGTGCCATCAGTGGCCCGGGAGGTCCCCAAGAGACCCAGTACTTC. Amino acids: CAISGPGGPQETQYF.

The table lists this clone with a count of one. V and J are TRBV5-1 and TRBJ2-1; the match to TRBD2 covers 10 bases. V was pared by 4 bases and J by 5 bases, with 6 bases of the junction left unmatched. The CDR3 covers 15 residues. Germline V lookup: CDR1 SGHRS, CDR2 YFSETQ. The CDR3 DNA reads TGCGCCAGCAGCCCGACTAGCGGGCGGAACAATGAGCAGTTCTTC. It yields the protein CASSPTSGRNNEQFF.

This clone was detected only a few times. The CDR3 DNA follows: TGCGCCAGCAGCCCGGAGGGCCGGAACGAGCAGTACTTC. Its translation: CASSPEGRNEQYF. The chain combines TRBV4-1 with TRBJ2-7, with D maybe TRBD2 (6 bases). Germline V lookup: CDR1 MGHRA, CDR2 YSYEKL. Trimming took 4 bases from V and 5 from J, leaving 12 bases between them. The CDR3 runs to 13 residues.

The CDR3 reads CASSYSGIQPQHF. The CDR3 nucleotides read TGTGCCAGCAGTTACTCGGGTATTCAGCCCCAGCATTTT. This chain uses TRBV6-5 with TRBJ1-5; D remains ambiguous. The CDR3 has 13 residues. The ends were cut back, 0 bases at V and 6 bases at J, with 6 bases in the middle. Germline CDR1 is MNHEY and CDR2 is SVGAGI.

The chain combines TRBV7-2 with TRBJ2-1; D is possibly TRBD2 (5 bases). Germline CDR1 SGHTA, CDR2 FQGNSA. CDR3 size: 14 residues. Trimming removed 2 bases from V and 3 bases from J, with 8 bases in between. In nucleotides, the CDR3 is TGTGCCAGCAGCTTACGCCGGGACTACAATGAGCAGTTCTTC. Translating gives CASSLRRDYNEQFF.